This T cell receptor (beta chain) was profiled in a study of STAT3 mutations in large granular lymphocyte leukemia. TCRbeta libraries averaged roughly 40,000 productive templates per sample. Here immunoSEQ multiplex PCR was the method, and the copy in TCRdb shows in-frame clones only, minus some. The sample holds 7,000 to 8,000 clones, about nine tenths seen once. Findings and limits, study-wide: No sample exists from the first appearance of each clone. In about 30% of the 18 patients, new TCR clonotypes emerged after therapy. Every T-LGLL patient had at least one immunodominant TCRbeta clonotype.

Details on this clone: As yet, its antigen is unknown.

The germline CDR1 and CDR2 sequences are PRHDT and FYEKMQ (reference sequence). The CDR3 totals 15 residues. V shed 4 bases and J 3 bases; nucleotides not matched to a gene: 9. The TCR was taken from a man aged 45-65 years with T-cell large granular lymphocyte leukemia. Some clones in this sample may be carry-over from other donors' samples. Sequenced: peripheral blood mononuclear cells. The chain recombines TRBV13 with TRBJ2-7; 7 nucleotides line up with TRBD2. In DNA form, the CDR3 reads TGTGCCAGCAGCTCCGAGGGGCGGGAGAACTACGAGCAGTACTTC. It is translated as CASSSEGRENYEQYF.